This TCR beta chain was retrieved from a study of T cell responses to AZD1222 COVID-19 vaccine. In the study overall: Pooling covered second doses at about 4 or about 12 weeks.

Study conclusions and caveats: Regions left unmutated in variants are reportedly the target of nearly half of spike-specific TCRs. Only a handful of AZD1222 recipients, several in all, had baseline seropositivity. Donors were mostly white British, more females; clonal diversity possibly underestimated.

With regard to this clone: Its antigen is undetermined.

Per the germline V gene, CDR1 is SQVTM and CDR2 is ANQGSEA. Trimming shortened V by 6 bases and J by 6 bases, and 12 bases separated the two germline ends. This CDR3 spans 12 amino acids. Clones were read by immunoSEQ multiplex PCR, and TCRdb kept only the in-frame ones, dropping some. The sample consists of 100,000 to 150,000 clones, over 75% of them appearing once. Sample: peripheral blood, taken on day 0 of AZD1222 vaccination. The V gene is TRBV29-1, the J gene TRBJ2-1; weak D call: TRBD2 (5 bases). The sequence derives from an adult in good health. CDR3 bases: TGCAGCGTAGACCTACTAGTCAATGAGCAGTTCTTC. It yields the protein CSVDLLVNEQFF.